This is a list of T cell receptor beta chains from one sample in a study of CD8 T cells in ankylosing spondylitis. TCRdb ran MiXCR on the 5' RACE reads and lists one entry per CDR3 protein. The repertoire consists of about 140,000 distinct CDR3 sequences, with around a third occurring once and the leading ten covering around 6.2%. Source material: synovial fluid, either unsorted or a sorted T cell fraction (not recorded which). These receptors all come from a male donor with ankylosing spondylitis. Both conserved end residues are part of each CDR3. The D gene is left open where the match is weak. A row's size may be missing; if present it is once, few, many or a size class.

j_call v_call d_call clone_size cdr3_nt cdr3_aa
TRBJ1-3 TRBV7-8 NA NA TGTGCCAGCAGCTCGCAGCCTCGGGGAGCTGGAAACACCATATATTTT CASSSQPRGAGNTIYF
TRBJ1-1 TRBV20-1 NA NA TGCAGTGCCGTCCGGGGGCTCCGTGAAGCTTTCTTT CSAVRGLREAFF
TRBJ1-1 TRBV7-8 NA NA TGTGCCAGCAGCCCTAAGCCCCACTCAGGAGGGGGAAAAATGAACACTGAAGCTTTCTTT CASSPKPHSGGGKMNTEAFF
TRBJ2-5 TRBV12-3/TRBV12-4 NA few TGTGCCAGCAGTCCCCGAGCTGATCGGGGGACCCAGTACTTC CASSPRADRGTQYF
TRBJ2-3 TRBV6-6 NA many TGTGCCAGCAGCCCCGCCGGGTCAGATACGCAGTATTTT CASSPAGSDTQYF
TRBJ2-2 TRBV6-1 TRBD1 NA TGTGCCAGCAGCCGGACAGGGGCGAACACCGGGGAGCTGTTTTTT CASSRTGANTGELFF
TRBJ2-5 TRBV5-1 NA many TGCGCCAGCAGCTTGAGGCAGGGTGGGGAGACCCAGTACTTC CASSLRQGGETQYF
TRBJ2-1 TRBV20-1 TRBD2 few TGCAGTGCCACCGGGAGGGAGCGGTTTTACAATGAGCAGTTCTTC CSATGRERFYNEQFF
TRBJ2-1 TRBV4-2 TRBD2 many TGTGCCAGCAGCCAAGGGGCAGCGGGGAATGTTAATGAGCAGTTCTTC CASSQGAAGNVNEQFF
TRBJ2-7 TRBV12-3/TRBV12-4 NA many TGTGCCAGCAGTCTCCGAGCGGCTTACGAGCAGTACTTC CASSLRAAYEQYF
TRBJ2-7 TRBV7-3 TRBD1 many TGTGCCAGCAGTTCGGGACAGGGGAGCGAGCAGTACTTC CASSSGQGSEQYF
TRBJ2-2 TRBV6-1 NA many TGTGCCAGCAGGGGGTTACAGGGTTATGGCACCGGGGAGCTGTTTTTT CASRGLQGYGTGELFF
TRBJ2-7 TRBV3-1 NA few TGTGCCAGCAGCCTCGCTGGCGGGGCGAACTACGAGCAGTACTTC CASSLAGGANYEQYF
TRBJ2-6 TRBV12-3/TRBV12-4 NA NA TGTGCCAGCAGCCGGTCACCTTTCTCTGGGGCCAACGTCCTGACTTTC CASSRSPFSGANVLTF
TRBJ2-3 TRBV10-3 TRBD2 many TGTGCCATCAGTGCCGGGAGGGACGCAGATACGCAGTATTTT CAISAGRDADTQYF
TRBJ1-5 TRBV6-1 NA NA TGTGCCAGCAGCCCTACGCTGTATAGCAATCAGCCCCAGCATTTT CASSPTLYSNQPQHF
TRBJ2-7 TRBV29-1 TRBD2 NA TGCAGCGTTGAAGATAGGGGCGGGAGCTCCTACGAGCAGTACTTC CSVEDRGGSSYEQYF
TRBJ1-1 TRBV12-3/TRBV12-4 NA few TGTGCCAGCAGTTTAAGGAGTGAATCTGAAGCTTTCTTT CASSLRSESEAFF
TRBJ2-7 TRBV6-5 NA many TGTGCCAGCACTTTTTCGTCAGGTTACTCCTACGAGCAGTACTTC CASTFSSGYSYEQYF
TRBJ1-1 TRBV5-1 NA NA TGCGCCAGCAGCTTTCTCAGGCCCCCCGAGGCCGGGGCGTCCACTGAAGCTTTCTTT CASSFLRPPEAGASTEAFF
TRBJ2-3 TRBV29-1 NA NA TGCAGCGTTGGTCGGGGCAGGGATACGCAGTATTTT CSVGRGRDTQYF
TRBJ2-3 TRBV2 NA NA TGTGCCAGCAGAGGACCCAACACAGATACGCAGTATTTT CASRGPNTDTQYF
TRBJ2-3 TRBV12-3/TRBV12-4 NA NA TGTGCCAGCAGTTTTGGCACCAGTGGCACAGATACGCAGTATTTT CASSFGTSGTDTQYF
TRBJ2-3 TRBV20-1 TRBD1 many TGCAGTGCTAGTTCTCGGGGACAGGGAAGCACAGATACGCAGTATTTT CSASSRGQGSTDTQYF
TRBJ2-3 TRBV9 NA NA TGTGCCAGCAGCCCCCAGAGTTGGGGGGCCGGAGATACGCAGTATTTT CASSPQSWGAGDTQYF
TRBJ2-2 TRBV12-3/TRBV12-4 TRBD1 few TGTGCCAGCAGTTGGACAGGGCCGACCGGGGAGCTGTTTTTT CASSWTGPTGELFF
TRBJ1-1 TRBV2 NA few TGTGCCAGCACCGAAAGGGACGAGGGGGCTTTCTTT CASTERDEGAFF
TRBJ1-1 TRBV11-2 NA few TGTGCCAGCAGCTCAGGGGTCGGTGAAGCTTTCTTT CASSSGVGEAFF